A single sample is the source of the 32 T cell receptor beta chains below, sequenced in a study of regulatory T cells in long-lasting Graves disease. As to time point: persistent/refractory GD, antithyroid drugs over 5 years with positive TRAb. The TCR library was made from RNA extracted from PBMCs. With iRepertoire HTBI primers and Arm-PCR of CDR3 regions, TCR beta libraries were built. TCRdb reanalysed the multiplex PCR reads using MiXCR and keeps one entry per CDR3 protein. The table records a few hundred thousand distinct CDR3 sequences, less than 25% of them present only once. Here the sequenced sample was peripheral blood mononuclear cells (PBMCs), taken when the disease was refractory, from a patient treated with antithyroid drugs. These receptors all stem from a female donor with Graves disease.

Regarding this clonotype: This sequence is one base from a far larger clone and is likely a read error. The chain uses TRBV12-3 or TRBV12-4 and TRBJ2-7, with 7 bases lining up with TRBD1. The CDR3 covers 15 residues. With V trimmed by 5 bases and J by 5 bases, 12 bases remained unmatched. CDR3 region: CASSEGYRGFHEQYF. For the CDR3, the DNA is TGTGCCAGCAGTGAAGGGTACAGGGGTTTCCACGAGCAGTACTTC.

The sample holds a few counts of this clonotype. This chain links TRBV7-3 with TRBJ1-2, with unresolved D. The CDR3 length is 15 residues. Trimming took 0 bases from V and 4 from J, leaving 12 bases between them. Germline-derived CDR1 and CDR2 are SGHTA and FQGTGA. Written as DNA, the CDR3 is TGTGCCAGCAGCTTAACTCCCTCGCCTGCCTATGGCTACACCTTC. It codes for CASSLTPSPAYGYTF.

The chain uses TRBV5-1 and TRBJ2-2, with 9 positions matching TRBD1. After removal of 4 bases from V and 8 bases from J, the junction contained 9 bases not matched to a gene. Germline lookup yields CDR1 SGHRS and CDR2 YFSETQ. This CDR3 region has 15 residues. This CDR3 reads CASSVTGGLTGELFF. In nucleotides, the CDR3 is TGCGCCAGCAGCGTTACAGGGGGCCTAACTGGGGAGCTGTTTTTT.

This clonotype has a count of ten or more. This rearrangement joins TRBV27 to TRBJ2-2; 7 nucleotides align to TRBD1. The CDR3 loop spans 14 amino acids. The junction had 6 bases not matched to a gene; V was cut back by 8 bases and J by 3 bases. CDR1 is MNHEY, CDR2 SMNVEV, per germline (reference sequence). CDR3 DNA: TGTGCCAGCCGGGGACAGCGGTACACCGGGGAGCTGTTTTTT. This sequence encodes CASRGQRYTGELFF.

The table lists this clonotype with many counts. V and J are TRBV28 and TRBJ1-1; D unclear. Germline assignment: CDR1 MDHEN and CDR2 SYDVKM. This CDR3 is built from 10 residues. The V gene lost 5 bases and the J gene lost 8 bases, with 6 bases spanning the gap. The CDR3 DNA reads TGTGCCAGCAGTAAAAAGGAAGCTTTCTTT. This translates into CASSKKEAFF.

This chain connects TRBV29-1 to TRBJ2-7; D is possibly TRBD2 (6 bases). V lost 4 bases, J lost 6 bases, and 13 bases lay in between. The CDR3 has 12 residues. Per germline, CDR1 SQVTM and CDR2 ANQGSEA. CDR3 sequence (DNA): TGCAGCGTTGTAAGCGGGTCACGCGAGCAGTACTTC. Protein product: CSVVSGSREQYF.

This clonotype has just a few counts. The V call is TRBV15, the J call TRBJ2-2, with D uncertain. The CDR3 has 13 residues. The V end lost 0 bases, the J end lost 5 bases, and 4 bases lay between the germline ends. Germline CDR1 LNHNV, CDR2 YYDKDF (reference sequence). The CDR3 DNA sequence: TGTGCCACCAGCAGAGATCTGACCGGGGAGCTGTTTTTT. The encoded protein is CATSRDLTGELFF.

The sample holds a few counts of this clonotype. The chain uses TRBV6-1 and TRBJ1-6; D is unclear. Germline assignment: CDR1 MNHNS and CDR2 SASEGT. CDR3 size: 14 residues. Trimming took off 3 bases at V and 8 bases at J, with 11 bases between the two ends. The DNA for the CDR3 is TGTGCCAGCAGTGACAGCCTCTCCTATTCACCCCTCCACTTT. It is translated as CASSDSLSYSPLHF.

This clonotype came up many times. This sequence joins TRBV7-9 and TRBJ1-5, with 7 bases identical to TRBD1. V lost 5 bases and J lost 2; bases outside the gene matches: 9. CDR3 length: 16 amino acids. CDR1 is SEHNR and CDR2 is FQNEAQ in the germline V gene (reference sequence). As DNA, the CDR3 is TGTGCCAGCAGCGATAATAACAGGGGAGGCAATCAGCCCCAGCATTTT. This encodes CASSDNNRGGNQPQHF.

The V call is TRBV19, the J call TRBJ2-1; 9 bases align to TRBD1. V was clipped by 5 bases and J by 3 bases; unmatched bases: 8. The CDR3 totals 16 residues. Germline V gene lookup returns CDR1 LNHDA and CDR2 SQIVND (reference sequence). In DNA, the CDR3 is TGTGCCAGTAGTCCGAGAACAGGGGGCGGCTACAATGAGCAGTTCTTC. Translated: CASSPRTGGGYNEQFF.

The chain links TRBV6-1 to TRBJ2-1, with 7 bases that match TRBD2. From germline, CDR1 is MNHNS and CDR2 SASEGT. The CDR3 spans 17 residues. V was clipped by 6 bases and J by 0 bases; unmatched bases: 11. The CDR3 sequence is CASSSQLAQSSYNEQFF. In DNA, the CDR3 is TGTGCCAGCAGCTCGCAACTAGCGCAGAGCTCCTACAATGAGCAGTTCTTC.

V is TRBV6-2 or TRBV6-3 and J is TRBJ2-2; D is perhaps TRBD2 (6 bases). CDR1 and CDR2 (germline): MNHEY, SVGEGT. With 8 bases removed from V and 2 bases from J, the gap between germline ends came to 21 bases. The CDR3 extends over 17 amino acids. The CDR3 loop is CASCRAPGVANTGELFF. DNA of the CDR3: TGTGCCAGCTGTCGTGCTCCGGGAGTAGCAAACACCGGGGAGCTGTTTTTT.

This clonotype was seen repeatedly, ten times or more. The rearrangement joins TRBV20-1 to TRBJ1-4, with no clear D. Germline CDR1 reads DFQATT; CDR2 reads SNEGSKA (reference sequence). This CDR3 contains 11 residues. Trimming took 3 bases from V and 8 from J, leaving 7 bases between them. The CDR3 is CSARSGEKLFF. In DNA form, the CDR3 reads TGCAGTGCTAGGAGTGGGGAAAAACTGTTTTTT.

This clonotype has ten or more counts. This chain joins TRBV28 and TRBJ2-5; D tentatively reads TRBD1 or TRBD2 (5 bases each). This CDR3 contains 13 residues. In germline, CDR1 is MDHEN, CDR2 SYDVKM. V was cut by 6 bases and J by 3 bases, with 11 bases left in between. The CDR3 coding sequence is TGTGCCAGCAGCCCCGGGGCTGAAGAGACCCAGTACTTC. Translating gives CASSPGAEETQYF.

Only a few counts were recorded for this clonotype. The genes are TRBV5-1 and TRBJ2-4; 7 bases map to TRBD1. With V trimmed by 3 bases and J by 7 bases, 13 bases remained unmatched. The CDR3 has 16 residues. CDR1 and CDR2 from the germline V gene are SGHRS and YFSETQ. The CDR3, as DNA: TGCGCCAGCAGCTGGATGACAGGGTTGGTGAGGAACATTCAGTACTTC. Translation gives CASSWMTGLVRNIQYF.

In its sample, this clonotype was seen many times. This rearrangement joins TRBV7-8 to TRBJ1-2, with D maybe TRBD1 (5 bases). V was trimmed by 4 bases and J by 8 bases, leaving 14 bases between them. Per germline, CDR1 SGHVS and CDR2 FQNEAQ. The CDR3 runs 13 residues. The CDR3 DNA reads as TGTGCCAGCAGCTCAGGGCATAACCTGGGCTACACCTTC. It translates to CASSSGHNLGYTF.

This clonotype was seen repeatedly, ten times or more. The rearrangement joins TRBV6-2 or TRBV6-3 to TRBJ2-7, with unresolved D. Germline values: CDR1 MNHEY, CDR2 SVGEGT. There are 13 residues in the CDR3. V lost 5 bases to trimming and J lost 7 bases, with 15 bases between them. CDR3 residues: CASSDGQVVEQYF. The CDR3 nucleotides are TGTGCCAGCAGTGATGGCCAGGTTGTAGAGCAGTACTTC.

The chain uses TRBV20-1 and TRBJ2-7, with a tentative D call TRBD2 (5 bases). CDR1 DFQATT and CDR2 SNEGSKA come from the germline V gene (reference sequence). The CDR3 is made up of 13 amino acids. With 6 bases removed from V and 2 bases from J, the gap between germline ends came to 14 bases. The CDR3 nucleotides are TGCAGTGCGAGTAAACTAGAAACCTACGAGCAGTACTTC. Translated: CSASKLETYEQYF.

The rearrangement uses TRBV14 and TRBJ2-7, with TRBD1 matching 9 bases. V lost 4 bases and J lost 0; bases outside the gene matches: 4. The CDR3 is 15 amino acids. The germline V gene encodes CDR1 SGHDN and CDR2 FVKESK. The CDR3 spells CASSPTGGPSYEQYF. Here the CDR3 DNA reads TGTGCCAGCAGCCCGACAGGGGGTCCCTCCTACGAGCAGTACTTC.

In this sample, this clonotype turned up many times. This chain links TRBV6-1 with TRBJ2-2, with 7 nucleotides matching TRBD2. Per the germline V gene, CDR1 is MNHNS and CDR2 is SASEGT. This CDR3 comprises 19 residues. V lost 0 bases to trimming and J lost 1 base; unmatched junction nucleotides: 11. The chain's CDR3 is CASSEASGGRLRNTGELFF. The CDR3 DNA follows: TGTGCCAGCAGTGAAGCTTCGGGCGGGAGATTGAGGAACACCGGGGAGCTGTTTTTT.

This clonotype was found many times. The chain recombines TRBV5-1 with TRBJ1-2; the D gene is possibly TRBD1 (6 bases). Per the germline V gene, CDR1 is SGHRS and CDR2 is YFSETQ. V was pared by 4 bases and J by 3 bases, with 10 bases between. CDR3 length: 13 amino acids. CDR3: CASSIEGDYGYTF. The CDR3 DNA sequence: TGCGCCAGCAGCATTGAGGGGGACTATGGCTACACCTTC.

The chain carries TRBV15 and TRBJ2-3, with a weak D call TRBD1 (5 bases). The germline V and J ends were trimmed by 5 bases and 8 bases, with 11 bases remaining between them. The CDR3 is 12 amino acids. Germline CDR1 reads LNHNV; CDR2 reads YYDKDF (reference sequence). The CDR3 reads CATSSTRVTQYF. As DNA, the CDR3 is TGTGCCACCAGCTCCACCAGGGTTACGCAGTATTTT. Supplemented by reference TRBV15 and TRBJ2-3, the full variable domain reads DAMVIQNPRYQVTQFGKPVTLSCSQTLNHNVMYWYQQKSSQAPKLLFHYYDKDFNNEADTPDNFQSRRPNTSFCFLDIRSPGLGDTAMYLCATSSTRVTQYFGPGTRLTVL.

This clonotype was seen only once. A clone one base away is much larger, so this may be a read error. The rearrangement joins TRBV12-3 or TRBV12-4 to TRBJ1-4; 8 bases are shared with TRBD1. J was trimmed by 8 bases and V by 3 bases; bases with no gene match: 14. CDR3 length: 17 residues. The CDR3 sequence is CASSFQDRASIGEKLFF. The CDR3 DNA is TGTGCCAGCAGTTTCCAGGACAGGGCTTCTATAGGGGAAAAACTGTTTTTT.

The chain joins TRBV6-2 or TRBV6-3 to TRBJ2-7, with D maybe TRBD2 (6 bases). Germline assignment: CDR1 MNHEY and CDR2 SVGEGT. Trimming left V 0 bases short and J 0 bases short, with 21 bases between. The CDR3 is made up of 19 amino acids. The CDR3 nucleotides read TGTGCCAGCAGTTACTCGAGTAGTGTCCGGGACTTCAGCTCCTACGAGCAGTACTTC. This sequence encodes CASSYSSSVRDFSSYEQYF.

This clonotype was seen more than once but under ten times. V usage is TRBV19 and J usage is TRBJ2-3, with 7 bases lining up with TRBD2. Looked up from germline, CDR1 is LNHDA and CDR2 is SQIVND (reference sequence). This CDR3 contains 15 residues. The trim removed 3 bases at V and 5 bases at J, leaving 8 bases unmatched. CDR3 nucleotides: TGTGCCAGTAGTATCGCGGGAGCAACCGTAGATACGCAGTATTTT. It translates to CASSIAGATVDTQYF.

This clonotype was picked up one time. The V gene is TRBV25-1, the J gene TRBJ2-7, with D unresolved. The V gene lost 0 bases and the J gene lost 2 bases, with 5 bases spanning the gap. The CDR3 sequence is 13 residues long. Germline CDR1 reads MGHDK; CDR2 reads SYGVNS. CDR3: CASSEYGPYEQYF. The CDR3 region has the DNA TGTGCCAGCAGTGAATATGGCCCCTACGAGCAGTACTTC.

This clonotype came up many times. The chain carries TRBV7-3 and TRBJ2-2; 9 bases are shared with TRBD2. J lost 1 base, V lost 5 bases, and 2 bases had no gene match. This CDR3 region has 15 residues. The germline gives CDR1 SGHTA, CDR2 FQGTGA. The chain's CDR3 is CASSRTSVNTGELFF. CDR3 DNA: TGTGCCAGCAGCCGGACTAGCGTGAACACCGGGGAGCTGTTTTTT.

Many counts were recorded for this clonotype. This chain links TRBV20-1 with TRBJ2-5, with a weak D call TRBD2 (5 bases). Germline CDR1 and CDR2: DFQATT and SNEGSKA (reference sequence). The CDR3 runs to 17 residues. Trimming removed 2 bases at V and 5 bases at J, with 24 bases between. DNA of the CDR3: TGCAGTGCTAGAACCGTACGGGGAGAAGGCCTGGGGGAGACCCAGTACTTC. It specifies CSARTVRGEGLGETQYF.

This clonotype showed up just a few times. The chain couples TRBV13 to TRBJ1-1, with 8 bases aligning to TRBD1. CDR3 length: 19 residues. Germline-derived CDR1 and CDR2 are PRHDT and FYEKMQ (reference sequence). The V and J ends lost 5 bases and 5 bases, in that order; junction bases with no gene match: 22. This CDR3 reads CASSARGAGGSSPNTEAFF. Written as DNA, the CDR3 is TGTGCCAGCAGCGCCCGTGGGGCAGGGGGCTCTTCTCCGAATACTGAAGCTTTCTTT. Based on the CDR3 plus reference TRBV13 and TRBJ1-1, the full variable domain is AAGVIQSPRHLIKEKRETATLKCYPIPRHDTVYWYQQGPGQDPQFLISFYEKMQSDKGSIPDRFSAQQFSDYHSELNMSSLELGDSALYFCASSARGAGGSSPNTEAFFGQGTRLTVV.

This clonotype turned up a few times. The chain employs TRBV2 and TRBJ2-1, with D maybe TRBD2 (5 bases). This CDR3 spans 14 amino acids. Trimming stripped 11 bases from V and 6 bases from J, with 20 bases between. The germline gives CDR1 SNHLY, CDR2 FYNNEI. The CDR3 sequence is CAGLGLGRSNEQFF. CDR3 bases: TGTGCCGGACTGGGTCTCGGACGGTCCAATGAGCAGTTCTTC.

The rearrangement links TRBV10-3 to TRBJ1-2; 10 nucleotides align to TRBD1. Germline-derived CDR1 and CDR2 are ENHRY and SYGVKD. The J segment lost 13 bases and the V segment lost 0 bases, leaving 8 bases of the junction unmatched. The CDR3 runs to 14 residues. The CDR3 protein is CAISESGDRGFCTF. The CDR3 region has the DNA TGTGCCATCAGTGAGTCGGGGGACAGGGGTTTCTGCACCTTC.

This clonotype was seen ten or more times. This chain links TRBV11-2 with TRBJ2-5; D could derive from TRBD1 or TRBD2 (5 bases each). Germline V gene lookup returns CDR1 SGHAT and CDR2 FQNNGV. This CDR3 is 15 amino acids long. V lost 6 bases, J lost 5 bases, and 19 bases lay in between. This CDR3 reads CASSRWGSEGETQYF. The CDR3, as DNA: TGTGCCAGCAGTCGGTGGGGCTCCGAGGGGGAGACCCAGTACTTC.